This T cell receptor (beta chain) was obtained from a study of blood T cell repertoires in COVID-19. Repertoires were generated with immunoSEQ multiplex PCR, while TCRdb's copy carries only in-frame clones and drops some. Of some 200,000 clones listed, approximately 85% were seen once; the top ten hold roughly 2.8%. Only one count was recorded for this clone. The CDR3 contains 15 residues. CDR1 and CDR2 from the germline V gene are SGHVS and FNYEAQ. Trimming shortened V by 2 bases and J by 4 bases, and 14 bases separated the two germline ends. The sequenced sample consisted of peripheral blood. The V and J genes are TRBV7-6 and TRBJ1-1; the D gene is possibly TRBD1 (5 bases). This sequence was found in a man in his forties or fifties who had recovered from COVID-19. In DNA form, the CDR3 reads TGTGCCAGCAGCTTATCGGGGGGTTGGGGCACTGAAGCTTTCTTT. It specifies CASSLSGGWGTEAFF. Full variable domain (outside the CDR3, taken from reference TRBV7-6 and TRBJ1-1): GAGVSQSPRYKVTKRGQDVALRCDPISGHVSLYWYRQALGQGPEFLTYFNYEAQQDKSGLPNDRFSAERPEGSISTLTIQRTEQRDSAMYRCASSLSGGWGTEAFFGQGTRLTVV.